These 17 T cell receptor beta chains share one sample of origin, sequenced in a study of T cell responses to AZD1222 COVID-19 vaccine. Repertoires were generated with immunoSEQ multiplex PCR, while TCRdb's copy carries only in-frame clones and drops some. The top ten clones hold about 3% of a sample with about 140,000 clones, 80% to 95% of them seen once. Specimen: peripheral blood, collected on day 0 of AZD1222 vaccination. Receptors originate from an adult in good health.

V gene TRBV6-2 or TRBV6-3 combines with J gene TRBJ1-2; possibly TRBD1 for D (6 bases). CDR1 and CDR2 (germline): MNHEY, SVGEGT. The V gene lost 0 bases and the J gene lost 5 bases, with 13 bases spanning the gap. This CDR3 region has 15 residues. The CDR3 region has the DNA TGTGCCAGCAGTTACTCGAGGGGGGACCTTTATGGCTACACCTTC. This encodes CASSYSRGDLYGYTF.

The sample holds a few counts of this clone. This sequence joins TRBV14 and TRBJ2-3, with D perhaps being TRBD1 or TRBD2 (5 bases each). This CDR3 has 14 residues. Germline assignment: CDR1 SGHDN and CDR2 FVKESK. With 1 base removed from V and 5 bases from J, the gap between germline ends came to 10 bases. CDR3 nucleotides: TGTGCCAGCAGCCAAGTCGGGACCCTAGATACGCAGTATTTT. Amino acid sequence: CASSQVGTLDTQYF.

V and J are TRBV6-5 and TRBJ1-5; D gene uncertain. Trimming stripped 4 bases from V and 7 bases from J, with 11 bases between. In germline, CDR1 is MNHEY, CDR2 SVGAGI. The CDR3 consists of 13 residues. CDR3 sequence (DNA): TGTGCCAGCAGTTTAGGATCCGGGCAGCCCCAGCATTTT. Translation gives CASSLGSGQPQHF.

V gene TRBV20-1 combines with J gene TRBJ1-2; D is unclear. CDR3 size: 11 residues. Deletions cut 3 bases from V and 0 bases from J, with 2 bases between. Germline lookup yields CDR1 DFQATT and CDR2 SNEGSKA (reference sequence). This CDR3 is CSASSNYGYTF. The DNA of the CDR3 is TGCAGTGCTAGTTCTAACTATGGCTACACCTTC.

The gene calls are TRBV10-1 and TRBJ2-3; perhaps TRBD2 as D (6 bases). In germline, CDR1 is WNHNN, CDR2 SYGVQD (reference sequence). Trimming shortened V by 3 bases and J by 7 bases, and 17 bases separated the two germline ends. CDR3 length: 15 amino acids. In nucleotides, the CDR3 is TGCGCCAGCAGTGAAGGCGGGGCCGTCACGAATACGCAGTATTTT. This gives the protein CASSEGGAVTNTQYF.

V gene TRBV4-1 combines with J gene TRBJ1-6; 7 nucleotides align to TRBD1. V trimming: 1 base; J trimming: 3 bases; junction bases outside the gene matches: 6. This CDR3 is 17 amino acids long. Germline V lookup: CDR1 MGHRA, CDR2 YSYEKL. CDR3 protein: CASSQGAQGRYNSPLHF. CDR3 DNA: TGCGCCAGCAGCCAAGGTGCACAGGGGCGCTATAATTCACCCCTCCACTTT.

This clone occurred once. V gene TRBV5-4 combines with J gene TRBJ2-5; D remains ambiguous. Germline V gives CDR1 SGHNT, CDR2 YYREEE (reference sequence). V was pared by 0 bases and J by 5 bases, with 5 bases between. This CDR3 has 12 amino acids. The CDR3 region is CASSLALETQYF. CDR3 nucleotides: TGTGCCAGCAGCTTGGCCTTGGAGACCCAGTACTTC. Combining the CDR3 with reference TRBV5-4 and TRBJ2-5 gives the whole variable domain ETGVTQSPTHLIKTRGQQVTLRCSSQSGHNTVSWYQQALGQGPQFIFQYYREEENGRGNFPPRFSGLQFPNYSSELNVNALELDDSALYLCASSLALETQYFGPGTRLLVL.

The chain is built from TRBV7-2 and TRBJ1-5, with a possible D match to TRBD1 (5 bases). Trimming cost V 2 bases and J 4 bases, with 9 bases left between them. The CDR3 extends over 14 amino acids. Germline V gene data show CDR1 as SGHTA and CDR2 as FQGNSA. CDR3 loop: CASSLIGGNQPQHF. CDR3 bases: TGTGCCAGCAGCTTAATCGGGGGGAATCAGCCCCAGCATTTT.

V usage is TRBV7-6 and J usage is TRBJ1-5; D not certain. The CDR3 sequence is 13 residues long. Germline V gene data show CDR1 as SGHVS and CDR2 as FNYEAQ. V was trimmed by 4 bases and J by 4 bases, leaving 8 bases between them. The CDR3 region is CASSSSGNQPQHF. In DNA form, the CDR3 reads TGTGCCAGCAGCTCTAGCGGGAATCAGCCCCAGCATTTT.

V usage is TRBV2 and J usage is TRBJ1-5, with D possibly matching TRBD1 (5 bases). The germline V gene encodes CDR1 SNHLY and CDR2 FYNNEI. V was pared by 5 bases and J by 6 bases, with 11 bases between. This CDR3 is built from 13 residues. CDR3 nucleotides: TGTGCCAGCAGTAGTCAAAGGGGTCAGCCCCAGCATTTT. Protein sequence: CASSSQRGQPQHF. Variable domain in full (rest from reference TRBV2 and TRBJ1-5): EPEVTQTPSHQVTQMGQEVILRCVPISNHLYFYWYRQILGQKVEFLVSFYNNEISEKSEIFDDQFSVERPDGSNFTLKIRSTKLEDSAMYFCASSSQRGQPQHFGDGTRLSIL.

Here the CDR3 DNA reads TGTGCCACCCGACAGGGGGCGAACACTGAAGCTTTCTTT. Its translation: CATRQGANTEAFF. The rearrangement links TRBV28 to TRBJ1-1, with TRBD1 matching over 10 bases. V shed 10 bases, J shed 1 base, and the junction held 3 bases outside the gene matches. The CDR3 has 13 amino acids. Germline V gene data show CDR1 as MDHEN and CDR2 as SYDVKM.

Here the CDR3 DNA reads TGTGCCAGCTCACCGGCGTCGGACGTCAACTATGGCTACACCTTC. Translating it yields CASSPASDVNYGYTF. This sequence joins TRBV18 and TRBJ1-2; D gene unclear. Germline assignment: CDR1 KGHSH and CDR2 LQKENI. The CDR3 length is 15 residues. Trimming removed 3 bases from V and 2 bases from J, with 13 bases in between.

J is TRBJ2-2 and V is TRBV2; TRBD2 is a possible D gene (5 bases). The germline gives CDR1 SNHLY, CDR2 FYNNEI. Trimming cost V 6 bases and J 1 base, with 12 bases left between them. The CDR3 consists of 15 residues. The CDR3, as DNA: TGTGCCAGCAGACGGGAAGCGCTGAACACCGGGGAGCTGTTTTTT. As protein: CASRREALNTGELFF.

V usage is TRBV11-2 and J usage is TRBJ2-7; 7 bases agree with TRBD2. This CDR3 has 14 amino acids. J gave up 4 bases and V 5 bases, and 8 bases lay outside the gene matches. CDR1 is SGHAT, CDR2 FQNNGV, per germline. Here the CDR3 DNA reads TGTGCCAGCAGCCGAGGGCGGGGGAGGTACGAGCAGTACTTC. Translation gives CASSRGRGRYEQYF.

The chain is built from TRBV21-1 and TRBJ2-3; the DNA was not compared with TRBD1, the D call given in the table. TRBV21-1 is described as a pseudogene. This CDR3 has 14 amino acids. CDR3 bases: TGTGCCAGCAGCAAGGGACAGGGGAGAGATACGCAGTATTTT. It translates to CASSKGQGRDTQYF.

This rearrangement joins TRBV3-1 (or the pseudogene TRBV3-2) to TRBJ1-6; 9 bases agree with TRBD1. This CDR3 contains 16 residues. The germline CDR1 and CDR2 sequences are LGHDT and YNNKEL (reference sequence). The ends lost 2 bases at V and 7 bases at J; junction bases unmatched: 6. CDR3 sequence: CASSQLPGTGNSPLHF. The CDR3 DNA follows: TGTGCCAGCAGCCAACTCCCCGGGACAGGGAATTCACCCCTCCACTTT.

The V and J genes are TRBV7-2 and TRBJ2-2; D is uncertain. This CDR3 has 12 amino acids. Germline loops: CDR1 SGHTA, CDR2 FQGNSA. The germline V and J ends were trimmed by 4 bases and 3 bases, with 3 bases remaining between them. The CDR3 DNA follows: TGTGCCAGCAGCTCCTACACCGGGGAGCTGTTTTTT. Amino acids: CASSSYTGELFF.